This is a list of T cell receptor beta chains from one sample in a study of vaccination and CD4 T cells after COVID-19. TCRdb recomputed calls from the PCR reads with MiXCR, one row per CDR3 protein. The table has under 4,500 distinct CDR3 sequences, about 35% seen once. Their antigens remain unidentified. Sequenced: CD4+ T cells from blood, cultured in vitro. Every receptor here comes from a human donor in good health. Both conserved end residues are part of each CDR3. The order of the fields is CDR3 length, clone size, V gene, D gene, J gene, CDR3 protein, CDR3 DNA. D genes are given only for firm matches. The listing skips clone size in some rows; elsewhere it reads once, few, many or a size class.

12	.	TRBV2	.	TRBJ2-7	CASSELSYEQYF	TGTGCCAGCAGTGAGCTGAGCTACGAGCAGTACTTC
14	large	TRBV7-2	.	TRBJ1-1	CARDRRETNTEAFF	TGTGCCCGAGACCGGAGGGAAACGAACACTGAAGCTTTCTTT
17	.	TRBV27	TRBD2	TRBJ2-3	CASHKGAGEMRTDTQYF	TGTGCCAGCCATAAAGGAGCGGGGGAGATGAGGACAGATACGCAGTATTTT
13	.	TRBV30	.	TRBJ1-1	CAWSAMDYTEAFF	TGTGCCTGGAGTGCCATGGATTACACTGAAGCTTTCTTT
13	few	TRBV11-2	.	TRBJ1-2	CASSFAQIYGYTF	TGTGCCAGCAGCTTTGCACAGATATATGGCTACACCTTC
13	.	TRBV6-1	.	TRBJ2-7	CASIPGGTYEQYF	TGTGCCAGCATCCCCGGGGGCACCTACGAGCAGTACTTC
12	.	TRBV6-1	.	TRBJ1-2	CASTQGQYGYTF	TGTGCCAGCACCCAGGGGCAATATGGCTACACCTTC
14	few	TRBV19	.	TRBJ1-5	CASSATGVGQPQHF	TGTGCCAGTAGTGCCACAGGTGTGGGGCAGCCCCAGCATTTT
14	few	TRBV27	.	TRBJ1-1	CASSSLLGGTEAFF	TGTGCCAGCAGTTCTCTTCTGGGGGGCACTGAAGCTTTCTTT
13	few	TRBV28	.	TRBJ1-2	CASSVGRSDGYTF	TGTGCCAGCAGTGTCGGACGCTCGGATGGCTACACCTTC
14	few	TRBV18	.	TRBJ1-1	CASSPLTMNTEAFF	TGTGCCAGCTCACCACTCACAATGAACACTGAAGCTTTCTTT
13	.	TRBV7-9	.	TRBJ1-5	CASSRQSNQPQHF	TGTGCCAGCAGCCGACAGAGCAATCAGCCCCAGCATTTT
12	.	TRBV12-5	.	TRBJ1-5	CASGSPYQPQHF	TGTGCTAGTGGTTCCCCATATCAGCCCCAGCATTTT
15	.	TRBV20-1	.	TRBJ1-6	CSAAPGSSYNSPLHF	TGCAGTGCCGCGCCAGGGAGCTCCTATAATTCACCCCTCCACTTT
15	few	TRBV6-1	.	TRBJ1-2	CASRDSGTYNYGYTF	TGTGCCAGCAGAGATTCCGGGACATATAACTATGGCTACACCTTC
13	.	TRBV11-2	.	TRBJ2-1	CASSLGTYNEQFF	TGTGCCAGCAGCCTCGGGACTTACAATGAGCAGTTCTTC
8	.	TRBV24-1	.	TRBJ2-7	CATLPPDF	TGTGCCACATTACCCCCCGACTTC
13	few	TRBV7-9	.	TRBJ2-3	CASSRGSTDTQYF	TGTGCCAGCAGCCGAGGGAGCACAGATACGCAGTATTTT
13	few	TRBV6-1	.	TRBJ1-3	CATQRDSGNTIYF	TGTGCCACGCAGAGAGACTCTGGAAACACCATATATTTT
17	.	TRBV10-3	TRBD2	TRBJ2-3	CAIGTPRGTSGTDTQYF	TGTGCCATCGGCACTCCCCGTGGGACTAGCGGCACAGATACGCAGTATTTT
16	once	TRBV6-1	TRBD2	TRBJ2-1	CASTSAGGLSYNEQFF	TGTGCCAGCACCTCCGCGGGGGGTCTCTCCTACAATGAGCAGTTCTTC
11	few	TRBV6-1	.	TRBJ2-1	CASSLFTEQFF	TGTGCCAGCAGTCTATTCACTGAGCAGTTCTTC
14	few	TRBV7-2	TRBD2	TRBJ2-3	CASSRDYNTDTQYF	TGTGCCAGCAGCCGGGACTACAACACAGATACGCAGTATTTT
15	.	TRBV2	.	TRBJ1-5	CASSLDRDSNQPQHF	TGTGCCAGCAGTTTAGACAGAGATAGCAATCAGCCCCAGCATTTT
15	.	TRBV14	.	TRBJ1-2	CASSQAWTAEFGYTF	TGTGCCAGCAGCCAAGCGTGGACGGCGGAGTTTGGCTACACCTTC
14	.	TRBV6-1	TRBD1	TRBJ2-1	CASSPGQGGNEQFF	TGTGCCAGCAGTCCGGGACAGGGGGGGAATGAGCAGTTCTTC
13	few	TRBV6-4	.	TRBJ1-1	CASSDRDNTEAFF	TGTGCCAGCAGTGACCGGGACAACACTGAAGCTTTCTTT
12	.	TRBV6-2/TRBV6-3	.	TRBJ1-1	CASADWGTEAFF	TGTGCCAGCGCAGATTGGGGGACTGAAGCTTTCTTT
16	.	TRBV30	TRBD1	TRBJ1-2	CAWSQPGQGEDYGYTF	TGTGCCTGGAGTCAACCCGGACAGGGCGAAGACTATGGCTACACCTTC
13	once	TRBV18	.	TRBJ2-7	CASSIGRIYEQYF	TGTGCCAGCTCAATAGGACGGATCTACGAGCAGTACTTC
16	.	TRBV20-1	.	TRBJ1-6	CSASLGEWGFNSPLHF	TGCAGTGCTAGCCTCGGTGAATGGGGGTTTAATTCACCCCTCCACTTT
14	few	TRBV6-1	TRBD2	TRBJ2-7	CASSHGLAGGEQYF	TGTGCCAGCAGCCACGGACTAGCGGGGGGTGAGCAGTACTTC
12	few	TRBV7-2	.	TRBJ1-2	CASSLDGFGYTF	TGTGCCAGCAGCTTAGATGGGTTCGGCTACACCTTC
12	.	TRBV7-6	.	TRBJ2-7	CASSPNSYEQYF	TGTGCCAGCAGCCCCAACTCCTACGAGCAGTACTTC
13	.	TRBV27	.	TRBJ1-2	CASSWLTGTGYTF	TGTGCCAGCAGTTGGCTCACAGGGACCGGCTACACCTTC
14	.	TRBV3-1	.	TRBJ1-6	CASSQDRMGSPLHF	TGTGCCAGCAGCCAAGATCGAATGGGTTCACCCCTCCACTTT
14	.	TRBV20-1	.	TRBJ1-3	CSAFTADSGNTIYF	TGCAGTGCTTTTACAGCAGACTCTGGAAACACCATATATTTT
13	few	TRBV27	.	TRBJ1-2	CASSPDSNYGYTF	TGTGCCAGCAGCCCCGACAGTAACTATGGCTACACCTTC
14	few	TRBV6-1	.	TRBJ1-2	CASSENRVGLGYTF	TGTGCCAGCAGTGAAAACCGGGTGGGACTCGGCTACACCTTC
15	few	TRBV6-4	TRBD2	TRBJ2-3	CASSASGGATDTQYF	TGTGCCAGCAGTGCTAGCGGGGGGGCTACAGATACGCAGTATTTT
17	.	TRBV7-2	TRBD2	TRBJ2-1	CASSLRASGLSYNEQFF	TGTGCCAGCAGCTTAAGGGCTAGCGGCCTCTCCTACAATGAGCAGTTCTTC
13	medium-sized	TRBV24-1	.	TRBJ1-2	CASNLEGGDGYTF	TGTGCCTCAAACCTGGAAGGGGGGGATGGCTACACCTTC
12	few	TRBV6-1	.	TRBJ1-5	CASSRTDQPQHF	TGTGCCAGCAGTCGGACGGATCAGCCCCAGCATTTT
16	.	TRBV19	TRBD2	TRBJ2-3	CASRNNVAGGTDTQYF	TGTGCCAGTAGGAATAATGTAGCGGGGGGGACGGATACGCAGTATTTT
15	.	TRBV12-3/TRBV12-4	.	TRBJ2-5	CASSLFAVDDETQYF	TGTGCCAGCAGTTTATTTGCGGTCGATGACGAGACCCAGTACTTC
13	once	TRBV2	.	TRBJ1-4	CASSVGPTEKLFF	TGTGCCAGCAGTGTGGGCCCAACTGAAAAACTGTTTTTT